In this sample, the clone carrying this T cell receptor beta chain turned up many times. From the RACE reads, TCRdb called clonotypes with MiXCR, one entry per CDR3 protein. The repertoire holds 75,000 to 100,000 distinct CDR3 sequences, with around 11% as singletons. Trimming shortened V by 4 bases and J by 8 bases, and 19 bases separated the two germline ends. Germline V gene lookup returns CDR1 SGHKS and CDR2 YYEKEE (reference sequence). The CDR3 is 15 amino acids. The data originate from a study of human T cells and chemical hapten exposure. As for the study in general: The upper back received 0.01% DPC by patch testing, with results read at 6 days.

Time point defined: patch test 1, 2 weeks after DPC sensitization. Treatment denoted: therapeutic diphenylcyclopropenone sensitization with weekly scalp DPC. The receptor was derived from a woman aged 40 to 50 with alopecia areata. Some clones in this sample may be carry-over from other donors' samples. This rearrangement joins TRBV5-5 to TRBJ2-1, with D unclear. Sequenced here: whole blood, sampled in connection with sensitization to the hapten diphenylcyclopropenone (DPC). The CDR3 bases are TGTGCCAGCAGCGGCCGGACGGACCAGATAGATGAGCAGTTCTTC. Encoded protein: CASSGRTDQIDEQFF.